These 22 T cell receptor beta chains were sequenced from one sample in a study of blood T cell repertoires in COVID-19. TCRdb's copy holds only in-frame clones and misses some; the assay was immunoSEQ multiplex PCR. The profile shows about 300,000 clones, around nine tenths of them singletons. Material for sequencing was peripheral blood. The receptors come from a woman between 25 and 40 years old with COVID-19, enrolled during active disease.

The chain employs TRBV6-5 and TRBJ1-1; the match to TRBD1 covers 7 bases. The V and J ends lost 5 bases and 1 base, in that order; junction bases with no gene match: 4. CDR3 length equals 14 residues. The germline gives CDR1 MNHEY, CDR2 SVGAGI. CDR3 in amino acids: CASSKQGRNTEAFF. The CDR3 nucleotides are TGTGCCAGCAGTAAACAGGGGAGGAACACTGAAGCTTTCTTT.

The CDR3 sequence is CASQPLGQGAGYTF. The CDR3 DNA reads TGTGCCTCCCAGCCCTTGGGACAGGGGGCTGGCTACACCTTC. The chain employs TRBV2 and TRBJ1-2, with TRBD1 matching over 12 bases. The junction had 11 bases not matched to a gene; V was cut back by 11 bases and J by 7 bases. Germline CDR1 SNHLY, CDR2 FYNNEI. The CDR3 length is 14 residues.

This rearrangement joins TRBV5-4 to TRBJ2-7, with a possible D match to TRBD2 (5 bases). CDR1 and CDR2 from the germline V gene are SGHNT and YYREEE (reference sequence). Deletions cut 4 bases from V and 5 bases from J, with 10 bases between. This CDR3 contains 12 residues. Written as DNA, the CDR3 is TGTGCCAGCAGCGGAGGAAGAGACGAGCAGTACTTC. Its protein product is CASSGGRDEQYF.

The chain recombines TRBV6-6 with TRBJ1-4; 10 bases align to TRBD1. Per germline, CDR1 MNHNY and CDR2 SVGAGI (reference sequence). Germline trimming cut 6 bases from V and 8 bases from J; bases unmatched to any gene: 3. The CDR3 sequence is 13 residues long. The DNA of the CDR3 is TGTGCCAGCAGGGGGACAGGGGTCGAAAAACTGTTTTTT. Protein product: CASRGTGVEKLFF.

This sequence joins TRBV2 and TRBJ1-4; D is unclear. The CDR3 has 13 residues. Looked up from germline, CDR1 is SNHLY and CDR2 is FYNNEI. Trimming removed 4 bases at V and 4 bases at J, with 7 bases between. CDR3 region: CASSAQDNEKLFF. CDR3 bases: TGTGCCAGCAGTGCTCAGGATAATGAAAAACTGTTTTTT.

V usage is TRBV5-1 and J usage is TRBJ1-5; D is unclear. The CDR3 totals 14 residues. V gave up 1 base and J gave up 1 base, with 6 bases separating them. The germline V gene has CDR1 SGHRS and CDR2 YFSETQ. CDR3 nucleotides: TGCGCCAGCAGCTTGACAGCCAGCAATCAGCCCCAGCATTTT. Its translation is CASSLTASNQPQHF.

The V call is TRBV5-1, the J call TRBJ2-3; possibly TRBD1 for D (6 bases). Germline V lookup: CDR1 SGHRS, CDR2 YFSETQ. V dropped 4 bases and J dropped 5 bases, with 17 bases sitting between them. The CDR3 length is 15 residues. CDR3 loop: CASSPRQVLGDTQYF. Written as DNA, the CDR3 is TGCGCCAGCAGCCCGAGACAGGTTCTCGGAGATACGCAGTATTTT.

A single count supports this clone. The chain combines TRBV9 with TRBJ2-3; 7 nucleotides align to TRBD1. V was pared by 3 bases and J by 4 bases, with 2 bases of the junction left unmatched. CDR1 and CDR2 (germline): SGDLS, YYNGEE. The CDR3 has 13 residues. Here the CDR3 reads CASSGTGPDTQYF. Written as DNA, the CDR3 is TGTGCCAGCAGCGGGACAGGACCAGATACGCAGTATTTT.

Here the CDR3 DNA reads TGTGCCACCAGTGCAGGGGGCGGGCAGCCCCAGCATTTT. This gives the protein CATSAGGGQPQHF. V and J are TRBV24-1 and TRBJ1-5, with 8 positions matching TRBD1. J lost 7 bases, V lost 5 bases, and 3 bases had no gene match. The germline gives CDR1 KGHDR, CDR2 SFDVKD. The CDR3 loop spans 13 amino acids.

In its sample, this clone was seen a few times. The chain uses TRBV29-1 and TRBJ1-4, with 7 bases that match TRBD1. V lost 6 bases, J lost 7 bases, and 14 bases stayed unmatched. The CDR3 totals 15 residues. The germline gives CDR1 SQVTM, CDR2 ANQGSEA. The CDR3 loop is CSVEGQGDGIEKLFF. CDR3 nucleotides: TGCAGCGTGGAGGGCCAGGGGGATGGCATTGAAAAACTGTTTTTT.

The chain uses TRBV18 and TRBJ2-2; TRBD1 matches at 9 bases. There are 16 residues in the CDR3. The V gene's germline CDR1 is KGHSH and CDR2 LQKENI. After removal of 2 bases from V and 7 bases from J, the junction contained 8 bases not matched to a gene. The CDR3 loop is CASSPKGQGRYGELFF. In DNA form, the CDR3 reads TGTGCCAGCTCACCAAAAGGACAGGGGAGGTACGGGGAGCTGTTTTTT. The variable domain in full, with the rest retrieved from reference TRBV18 and TRBJ2-2, is NAGVMQNPRHLVRRRGQEARLRCSPMKGHSHVYWYRQLPEEGLKFMVYLQKENIIDESGMPKERFSAEFPKEGPSILRIQQVVRGDSAAYFCASSPKGQGRYGELFFGEGSRLTVL.

The V call is TRBV6-5, the J call TRBJ1-5, with 7 positions matching TRBD1. The ends lost 7 bases at V and 3 bases at J; junction bases unmatched: 9. Germline values: CDR1 MNHEY, CDR2 SVGAGI. This CDR3 has 15 amino acids. CDR3 protein: CASKTTGMYNQPQHF. The CDR3 bases are TGTGCCAGCAAGACGACAGGGATGTACAATCAGCCCCAGCATTTT.

This clone appeared once. The V and J genes are TRBV4-2 and TRBJ2-5; 13 bases line up with TRBD2. Germline values: CDR1 LGHNA, CDR2 YNFKEQ. Trimming removed 5 bases from V and 0 bases from J; junction bases left unmatched: 6. This CDR3 contains 17 residues. The CDR3 loop is CASSGRTSGGYQETQYF. For the CDR3, the DNA is TGTGCCAGCAGCGGACGGACTAGCGGGGGCTACCAAGAGACCCAGTACTTC.

The chain couples TRBV18 to TRBJ2-1; TRBD2 aligns across 13 bases. Germline V gene sequence: CDR1 KGHSH, CDR2 LQKENI. The junction had 8 bases not matched to a gene; V was cut back by 3 bases and J by 3 bases. CDR3 length: 18 amino acids. CDR3 region: CASSPRMTSGRIYNEQFF. As DNA, the CDR3 is TGTGCCAGCTCACCCCGGATGACTAGCGGGAGGATCTACAATGAGCAGTTCTTC.

The V and J genes are TRBV2 and TRBJ2-7; TRBD2 agrees at 11 bases. Germline V gene data show CDR1 as SNHLY and CDR2 as FYNNEI. The CDR3 is made up of 15 amino acids. The trim removed 7 bases at V and 3 bases at J, leaving 8 bases unmatched. The CDR3 DNA sequence: TGTGCCAGCATCGCTACAACTAGCGGGAGCTACGAGCAGTACTTC. The encoded protein is CASIATTSGSYEQYF. Complete variable domain (other parts from reference TRBV2 and TRBJ2-7): EPEVTQTPSHQVTQMGQEVILRCVPISNHLYFYWYRQILGQKVEFLVSFYNNEISEKSEIFDDQFSVERPDGSNFTLKIRSTKLEDSAMYFCASIATTSGSYEQYFGPGTRLTVT.

The rearrangement joins TRBV9 to TRBJ1-2; weak D call: TRBD1 (5 bases). The CDR3 has 15 amino acids. Germline assignment: CDR1 SGDLS and CDR2 YYNGEE. Trimming removed 2 bases at V and 3 bases at J, with 14 bases between. The CDR3 sequence: CASSVEGREDYGYTF. The CDR3, as DNA: TGTGCCAGCAGCGTGGAGGGCAGGGAGGACTATGGCTACACCTTC.

This chain links TRBV4-3 with TRBJ2-7; the D is unclear. Germline CDR1 and CDR2: LGHNA and YSLEER. This CDR3 has 14 residues. V was clipped by 0 bases and J by 1 base, with 7 bases between them. CDR3 sequence reads: CASSQDHSSYEQYF. The CDR3 DNA sequence: TGCGCCAGCAGCCAAGATCACTCTTCCTACGAGCAGTACTTC.

The V and J genes are TRBV7-3 and TRBJ1-1; D remains unclear. Germline CDR1 and CDR2: SGHTA and FQGTGA. This CDR3 region has 13 residues. V lost 3 bases and J lost 2, with 7 bases in between. CDR3 nucleotide sequence: TGTGCCAGCAGCTTCAAAGCTAACACTGAAGCTTTCTTT. Translating gives CASSFKANTEAFF.

The chain uses TRBV6-5 and TRBJ2-1, with D perhaps TRBD1 (5 bases). This CDR3 comprises 13 residues. Per germline, CDR1 MNHEY and CDR2 SVGAGI. V lost 6 bases, J lost 6 bases, and 12 bases lay in between. Here the CDR3 DNA reads TGTGCCAGCAGGGCGCAGGGTAGCAATGAGCAGTTCTTC. Protein: CASRAQGSNEQFF.

The chain carries TRBV9 and TRBJ2-7; 10 bases are a match to TRBD1. This CDR3 comprises 15 residues. With 4 bases clipped from V and 4 bases from J, the junction kept 8 bases outside the gene matches. CDR1 and CDR2 (germline): SGDLS, YYNGEE. DNA of the CDR3: TGTGCCAGCAGCCCGCGGACAGGGGGAGAGTACGAGCAGTACTTC. This translates into CASSPRTGGEYEQYF.

The chain couples TRBV6-5 to TRBJ2-3; 9 positions agree with TRBD1. Germline V lookup: CDR1 MNHEY, CDR2 SVGAGI. With 5 bases clipped from V and 4 bases from J, the junction kept 7 bases outside the gene matches. The length of the CDR3 is 15 residues. The CDR3 nucleotides read TGTGCCAGCAGTCCCGGGGGGACAGGGCCAGATACGCAGTATTTT. Translating it yields CASSPGGTGPDTQYF.

The rearrangement uses TRBV24-1 and TRBJ1-4, with a possible D match to TRBD1 (6 bases). Germline V lookup: CDR1 KGHDR, CDR2 SFDVKD. This CDR3 comprises 15 residues. Trimming removed 9 bases at V and 5 bases at J, with 18 bases between. DNA for the CDR3: TGTGCCACCGCCCAGATAGGGGGAGGGAATGAAAAACTGTTTTTT. Encoded protein: CATAQIGGGNEKLFF.